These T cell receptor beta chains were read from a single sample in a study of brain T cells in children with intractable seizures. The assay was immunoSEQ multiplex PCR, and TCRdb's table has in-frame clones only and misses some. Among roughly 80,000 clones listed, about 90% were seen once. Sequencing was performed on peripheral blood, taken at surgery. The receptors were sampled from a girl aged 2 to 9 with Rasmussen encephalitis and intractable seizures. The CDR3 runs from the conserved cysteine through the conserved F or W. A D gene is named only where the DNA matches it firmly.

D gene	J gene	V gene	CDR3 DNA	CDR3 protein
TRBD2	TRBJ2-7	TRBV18	TGTGCCAGCTCAAGGACTAGCGGGGAAACCTACGAGCAGTACTTC	CASSRTSGETYEQYF
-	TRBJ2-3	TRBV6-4	TGTGCCAGCAGTGACCGATGGGGGGATACGCAGTATTTT	CASSDRWGDTQYF
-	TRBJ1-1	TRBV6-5	TGTGCCAGCTGTACCGCCGCGGGCACTGAAGCTTTCTTT	CASCTAAGTEAFF
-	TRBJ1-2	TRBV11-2	TGTGCCAGCAGCTTTTCTCCGGACCGAGCTAACTATGGCTACACCTTC	CASSFSPDRANYGYTF
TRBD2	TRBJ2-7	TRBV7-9	TGTGCCAGCAGCCGTAGCGGGGGGGCCTACGAGCAGTACTTC	CASSRSGGAYEQYF
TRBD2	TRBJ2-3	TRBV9	TGTGCCAGCAGCGAGGGCCCTCCGGGAGGGTTTTATACGCAGTATTTT	CASSEGPPGGFYTQYF
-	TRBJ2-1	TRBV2	TGTGCCAGCAGTGAGGAACGGGGAATCACACATGAGCAGTTCTTC	CASSEERGITHEQFF
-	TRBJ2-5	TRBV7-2	TGTGCCAGCAGCAAGTACCAAGAGACCCAGTACTTC	CASSKYQETQYF
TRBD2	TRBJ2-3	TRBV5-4	TGTGCCAGCAGCAGGACTAGCGGGGGCACAGATACGCAGTATTTT	CASSRTSGGTDTQYF
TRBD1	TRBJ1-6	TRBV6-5	TGTGCCAGCAGGGCGGGACAGGGGAAGCATTCACCCCTCCACTTT	CASRAGQGKHSPLHF
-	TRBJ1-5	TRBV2	TGTGCCAGCAGTGAAGGGGGGGGCGCAGGCGAAAGCAATCAGCCCCAGCATTTT	CASSEGGGAGESNQPQHF